The text below deals with one TCR beta chain. No antigen is known for it. The record has no base qualities; no much larger clone is one base away. Library preparation employed the immunoSEQ multiplex PCR assay. Imported from immuneACCESS, the table was reduced by TCRdb to in-frame sequences with V and J called. These copies leave out some clones; in studies compared against another copy, an unresolved V gene accounts for under half, and the cause of the remainder is not known. The sample contains about 55,000 clones, about 72% of them found a single time. The ten largest clones add up to about 5.1% of the sample. V drops 10 bases and J drops 0 bases, leaving 17 bases in between. Taken from the germline V gene (reference sequence), the CDR1 and CDR2 loops are SEHNR and FQNEAQ. From its cysteine to its phenylalanine, the CDR3 spans 15 amino acids. This entry keeps only the CDR3 DNA: 45 bases, framed from base 1.

The donors were melanoma patients. The record originates from a study of CD4+ T cells in melanoma (dated by TCRdb to between 2021 and 2024). As for the study more broadly: The study investigated neoantigen-specific CD4+ T cells in human melanoma.

The research as a whole found: Neoantigen-specific CD4+ T cells were reported to be correlated with the function of CD8+ T cells, macrophages and B cells. According to the report, neoantigen-specific CD4+ T cells in melanoma displayed diverse differentiation states.

This receptor was obtained from a human donor with melanoma. The rearranged segments are TRBV7-9 and TRBJ2-3, and perhaps TRBD1 as D gene, on 6 matching bases. Sequencing input: tumor tissue. In nucleotide form, the sequence is TGTGCCACCCAACCGGGACATCCGAGCACAGATACGCAGTATTTT. It is translated as CATQPGHPSTDTQYF. Reference TRBV7-9 and TRBJ2-3 proteins supply the regions before and after the CDR3; the full variable domain is: DTGVSQNPRHKITKRGQNVTFRCDPISEHNRLYWYRQTLGQGPEFLTYFQNEAQLEKSRLLSDRFSAERPKGSFSTLEIQRTEQGDSAMYLCATQPGHPSTDTQYFGPGTRLTVL.